Listed here is a single TCR beta chain. What this receptor recognizes is not known. Base qualities are missing; no much larger clone stands one base away. The CDR3, from cysteine to phenylalanine, totals 19 residues. Only the CDR3 DNA stays, 57 bases, in frame from base 1. The time point label of this sample denotes: baseline before first vaccination. Samples from vaccinated people were obtained from the UK trials COV001 and COV002, which included a single-blind randomized controlled phase 2/3 trial of AZD1222 (ChAdOx1 nCoV-19) in healthy adults. Trial participant PBMC samples were collected at day 0 and day 28 after the second dose for TCRbeta chain sequencing. The sample belongs to a study of T cell responses to AZD1222 COVID-19 vaccine (dated by TCRdb to the early 2020s). Looking at the study overall: AZD1222 recipients whose second dose came at about 4 weeks and those whose second dose came at about 12 weeks were combined into one group, since spike-specific TCR depth and breadth did not differ between the two schedules. A total of 230 or so trial participants underwent TCR sequencing, of whom 207 received two doses of AZD1222 and some 26 received two doses of the MenACWY control vaccine. Trial participants were enrolled by age into 18-55, 56-69 and 70-plus year subgroups, with roughly 160, 29 and 62 TCR-sequenced participants respectively. General conclusions and limits of the study: A significant rise in spike-specific TCR breadth and depth was observed after two AZD1222 doses relative to day 0 and relative to MenACWY recipients. Vaccine-associated CD4 TCRs spanned the whole spike protein, with dominant responses in regions 160-218 and 743-854. Because no samples from the day 14 peak response were available, repertoires could be characterized only after the peak T cell response. Reportedly, close to half of the unique spike-specific TCRs recognized epitopes lying outside the regions that are mutated in the B.1.351 and B.1.1.7 variants. Participants were mostly white British and included more females than males, and it was suggested by the authors that clonal diversity may have been underestimated. In the small 56-69-year group, the increase in depth fell short of significance, most likely because of low power. Conclusions about previously exposed vaccinees were limited because only 6 or 7 AZD1222 recipients were SARS-CoV-2 seropositive at baseline.

The CDR3 regions of human TCRbeta chains were subjected to immunosequencing. Under the source paper's analysis protocol: TCRs in the repertoires were compared against a reference library of SARS-CoV-2-specific TCRs that had been generated with the MIRA antigen-specificity platform. Breadth was defined as the fraction of unique TCRs that were SARS-CoV-2-associated. Depth was defined as the fraction of total T cells that were SARS-CoV-2-associated. Using the MIRA data, each spike-specific TCR was assigned both to the spike region to which the TCR was reactive and to a CD4 or CD8 class. Log10-transformed breadth and depth values were compared by one-way ANOVA with Sidak's multiple comparisons tests. The table comes from immuneACCESS by way of TCRdb, which keeps in-frame sequences with V and J called. Part of the clones is missing from these tables; in studies checked, under half for an unresolved V gene and the rest for unknown reasons. V and J calls and clone size are given by that table; D and trimming were obtained from the DNA. Here the sample has about 170,000 clones; roughly nine tenths occur a single time. The top ten constitute roughly 1.6% of the sample.

The material was peripheral blood, obtained on day 0 of AZD1222 vaccination. Recombination connected TRBV21-1 to TRBJ2-7; the D call in the table, TRBD2, was not verified against the DNA. TRBV21-1 counts as a pseudogene. The sequence derives from an adult in good health. The nucleotides are TGTGCCAGCAGCAGGGCGGGGGGGTTTCTTCCCGAGAGCTCCTACGAGCAGTACTTC. This yields the protein CASSRAGGFLPESSYEQYF.